Listed here is a single TCR beta chain. The antigen remains undetermined. Other nucleotide sequences from this sample produce the same CDR3. Donors were ostensibly healthy at sampling, although undocumented immune exposures were probable. The sample belongs to a study of cytomegalovirus exposure and HLA in healthy donors. Whole-study results and caveats: Researchers reported in a later analysis that a missense DCLRE1C variant was tied to TCR beta V- and J-gene trimming.

V was clipped by 0 bases and J by 0 bases, with 9 bases between them. Germline lookup yields CDR1 SGDLS and CDR2 YYNGEE. The CDR3 is 15 amino acids. The PCR ran on 60 Vbeta and 13 Jbeta primers. Assay: immunoSEQ multiplex PCR; the TCRdb copy retains only in-frame clones and omits some. The repertoire holds 120,000 or so clones, roughly 63% seen once, with over 1.5% in the top ten. Source material: PBMCs. The chain couples TRBV9 to TRBJ1-1; tentative D call: TRBD1 (6 bases). This TCR was recovered from a man aged 30-40 years in good health and CMV-seropositive. The CDR3 is CASSVDRVMNTEAFF. In DNA form, the CDR3 reads TGTGCCAGCAGCGTAGACAGGGTCATGAACACTGAAGCTTTCTTT.